The 31 T cell receptor beta chains reported below all come from one sample, sequenced in a study of cytomegalovirus exposure and HLA in healthy donors. The PCR had 60 Vbeta and 13 Jbeta primers. Generated by immunoSEQ multiplex PCR, the TCRdb table keeps only in-frame clones and is missing some. Of approximately 100,000 clones listed, approximately 80% are singletons. Sequencing input: PBMCs. The origin of the receptors is a man in his sixties in good health and CMV-seronegative.

This rearrangement joins TRBV9 to TRBJ1-2; possibly TRBD1 for D (5 bases). This CDR3 has 15 residues. Trimming removed 0 bases at V and 3 bases at J, with 12 bases between. Germline CDR1 and CDR2: SGDLS and YYNGEE. CDR3 amino acids: CASSVDLRVDYGYTF. The DNA for the CDR3 is TGTGCCAGCAGCGTAGACCTCAGGGTAGACTATGGCTACACCTTC.

V gene TRBV18 combines with J gene TRBJ1-1, with 9 bases identical to TRBD1. The CDR3 loop spans 16 amino acids. With 8 bases clipped from V and 1 base from J, the junction kept 11 bases outside the gene matches. CDR1 is KGHSH, CDR2 LQKENI, per germline. CDR3 DNA: TGTGCCAGCCCTTCCGCACAGGGGGCTGGGAACACTGAAGCTTTCTTT. Protein: CASPSAQGAGNTEAFF.

The chain joins TRBV2 to TRBJ1-3, with TRBD1 matching over 7 bases. CDR1 and CDR2 (germline): SNHLY, FYNNEI. CDR3 length equals 14 residues. Trimming took 5 bases from V and 2 from J; bases not matched to a gene: 3. This chain's CDR3 is CASSRDRAGNTIYF. In nucleotides, the CDR3 is TGTGCCAGCAGTCGTGACAGGGCTGGAAACACCATATATTTT.

V usage is TRBV15 and J usage is TRBJ1-3, with 9 bases lining up with TRBD1. The CDR3 totals 16 residues. Trimming cost V 5 bases and J 4 bases; bases outside gene matches: 9. Germline-derived CDR1 and CDR2 are LNHNV and YYDKDF (reference sequence). In DNA, the CDR3 is TGTGCCACCAGCGCGCCCCTTGGGACAGGGGGAAACACCATATATTTT. It encodes CATSAPLGTGGNTIYF.

The rearrangement joins TRBV7-8 to TRBJ1-1; D perhaps matches TRBD1 (5 bases). Per the germline V gene, CDR1 is SGHVS and CDR2 is FQNEAQ. This CDR3 contains 15 residues. Deletions cut 2 bases from V and 1 base from J, with 11 bases between. Here the CDR3 DNA reads TGTGCCAGCAGCTTAATGGGAACAGGGAACACTGAAGCTTTCTTT. It specifies CASSLMGTGNTEAFF.

This clone was detected only a few times. The chain employs TRBV11-2 and TRBJ1-1; no definite D call. Germline CDR1 and CDR2: SGHAT and FQNNGV. The ends were cut back, 6 bases at V and 7 bases at J, with 21 bases in the middle. The CDR3 loop spans 15 amino acids. CDR3 loop: CASRSPVDGRNEAFF. CDR3 DNA: TGTGCCAGCAGATCACCCGTTGATGGGAGGAATGAAGCTTTCTTT.

The chain joins TRBV27 to TRBJ1-5, with TRBD1 identical over 8 bases. The V gene end was trimmed by 5 bases and the J gene end by 1 base; junction bases not matched to a gene: 4. Germline V lookup: CDR1 MNHEY, CDR2 SMNVEV (reference sequence). CDR3 size: 15 residues. Here the CDR3 DNA reads TGTGCCAGCAGTAGGGACAGGCTAAGCAATCAGCCCCAGCATTTT. This translates into CASSRDRLSNQPQHF.

The chain combines TRBV15 with TRBJ2-1; 9 positions agree with TRBD1. This CDR3 is 15 amino acids long. With V trimmed by 1 base and J by 5 bases, 3 bases remained unmatched. Germline V gives CDR1 LNHNV, CDR2 YYDKDF (reference sequence). The CDR3: CATSRGGQGDNEQFF. The DNA of the CDR3 is TGTGCCACCAGCAGAGGGGGACAGGGAGACAATGAGCAGTTCTTC.

The chain combines TRBV14 with TRBJ2-3; 11 positions match TRBD2. V was pared by 4 bases and J by 1 base, with 7 bases of the junction left unmatched. The CDR3 is made up of 17 amino acids. The germline gives CDR1 SGHDN, CDR2 FVKESK. The CDR3 DNA reads as TGTGCCAGCAGCCTTAGATCGACTAGCGGGGGCACAGATACGCAGTATTTT. It translates to CASSLRSTSGGTDTQYF.

The CDR3 bases are TGCGCCAGCACCCCGGGGGATCCGTCGGCCTATGGCTACACCTTC. This sequence encodes CASTPGDPSAYGYTF. This rearrangement joins TRBV4-3 to TRBJ1-2, with TRBD1 as a possible D gene (5 bases). CDR3 length equals 15 residues. CDR1 and CDR2 from the germline V gene are LGHNA and YSLEER. V lost 7 bases, J lost 4 bases, and 19 bases lay in between.

The chain couples TRBV19 to TRBJ2-7; 8 bases fit TRBD1. Germline assignment: CDR1 LNHDA and CDR2 SQIVND (reference sequence). The trim removed 3 bases at V and 0 bases at J, leaving 7 bases unmatched. The CDR3 runs 16 residues. The CDR3 region has the DNA TGTGCCAGTAGTATTCGGGACAGGCCTAACTCCTACGAGCAGTACTTC. Residues: CASSIRDRPNSYEQYF.

The chain joins TRBV4-3 to TRBJ2-4, with a weak D call TRBD2 (6 bases). This CDR3 region has 12 residues. The V gene's germline CDR1 is LGHNA and CDR2 YSLEER. V lost 5 bases, J lost 8 bases, and 10 bases lay in between. The CDR3 loop reads CASSSGGDIQYF. DNA of the CDR3: TGCGCCAGCAGCTCCGGCGGGGACATTCAGTACTTC.

The genes are TRBV7-9 and TRBJ1-4; maybe TRBD1 (5 bases). The ends were cut back, 7 bases at V and 8 bases at J, with 11 bases in the middle. The germline gives CDR1 SEHNR, CDR2 FQNEAQ (reference sequence). The CDR3 has 12 residues. CDR3 region: CASTWGGEKLFF. CDR3 DNA sequence: TGTGCCAGCACCTGGGGGGGAGAAAAACTGTTTTTT.

This chain uses TRBV6-5 with TRBJ2-7; no clear D. The ends were cut back, 0 bases at V and 3 bases at J, with 15 bases in the middle. The CDR3 contains 16 residues. Germline V CDR1 and CDR2: MNHEY, SVGAGI. This chain's CDR3 is CASSYSKTGSHYEQYF. The CDR3 DNA reads TGTGCCAGCAGTTACTCGAAGACGGGTTCCCACTACGAGCAGTACTTC.

The chain joins TRBV6-6 to TRBJ1-1, with 7 positions matching TRBD1. CDR1 is MNHNY and CDR2 is SVGAGI in the germline V gene (reference sequence). V lost 6 bases to trimming and J lost 0 bases; unmatched junction nucleotides: 7. This CDR3 contains 15 residues. Here the CDR3 DNA reads TGTGCCAGCAGCCACAAGACAGGGTTGAACACTGAAGCTTTCTTT. Translated: CASSHKTGLNTEAFF.

The V gene is TRBV5-1, the J gene TRBJ2-1, with 7 bases fitting TRBD2. This CDR3 region has 14 residues. V lost 3 bases, J lost 0 bases, and 0 bases stayed unmatched. Germline V CDR1 and CDR2: SGHRS, YFSETQ. In DNA, the CDR3 is TGCGCCAGCAGCTCGGGAGGCTCCTACAATGAGCAGTTCTTC. Translation: CASSSGGSYNEQFF.

About this clone: This sample includes further DNA sequences coding for the same CDR3. The rearrangement links TRBV30 to TRBJ1-4, with D unresolved. The germline V gene has CDR1 GTSNPN and CDR2 SVGIG (reference sequence). V dropped 4 bases and J dropped 0 bases, with 6 bases sitting between them. This CDR3 is 13 amino acids long. The CDR3 coding sequence is TGTGCCTGGACGGGAGCAACTAATGAAAAACTGTTTTTT. Translation gives CAWTGATNEKLFF.

V is TRBV27 and J is TRBJ1-6, with a weak D call TRBD1 (5 bases). The V end lost 5 bases, the J end lost 6 bases, and 11 bases lay between the germline ends. The CDR3 has 14 amino acids. Germline CDR1 and CDR2: MNHEY and SMNVEV (reference sequence). CDR3 amino acids: CASSNGHSNSPLHF. Written as DNA, the CDR3 is TGTGCCAGCAGTAACGGACACTCTAATTCACCCCTCCACTTT.

The chain is built from TRBV14 and TRBJ2-3; 12 nucleotides agree with TRBD2. Per germline, CDR1 SGHDN and CDR2 FVKESK. Trimming took 3 bases from V and 2 from J; bases not matched to a gene: 6. This CDR3 has 17 amino acids. The CDR3 loop is CASSQRRTSGITDTQYF. The CDR3 DNA follows: TGTGCCAGCAGCCAGCGTCGGACTAGCGGGATCACAGATACGCAGTATTTT.

The chain joins TRBV4-2 to TRBJ2-5; 9 bases fit TRBD1. The germline gives CDR1 LGHNA, CDR2 YNFKEQ. Trimming removed 0 bases from V and 2 bases from J; junction bases left unmatched: 4. This CDR3 comprises 16 residues. The CDR3 nucleotides read TGTGCCAGCAGCCAAGATCGGGGGACAGGGCAAGAGACCCAGTACTTC. Translation: CASSQDRGTGQETQYF.

In this sample, this clone turned up a few times. The DNA for the CDR3 is TGCGCCAGCAGCGGGACCCGGGGGAGAACTGAAGCTTTCTTT. Translated, it gives CASSGTRGRTEAFF. The gene calls are TRBV5-1 and TRBJ1-1; tentatively, D is TRBD1 (5 bases). The germline CDR1 and CDR2 sequences are SGHRS and YFSETQ. The V end was cut by 4 bases, the J end by 5 bases, with 15 bases between. There are 14 residues in the CDR3.

The rearrangement links TRBV7-3 to TRBJ2-4; D is perhaps TRBD1 (5 bases). Trimming removed 11 bases from V and 6 bases from J, with 8 bases in between. This CDR3 is 10 amino acids long. Germline V gene data show CDR1 as SGHTA and CDR2 as FQGTGA. CDR3 nucleotides: TGTGCCCCTCAGGGAAACATTCAGTACTTC. This sequence encodes CAPQGNIQYF.

The V and J genes are TRBV30 and TRBJ1-2; D is possibly TRBD1 (5 bases). Trimming stripped 1 base from V and 8 bases from J, with 11 bases between. CDR1 and CDR2 from the germline V gene are GTSNPN and SVGIG (reference sequence). The CDR3 sequence is 12 residues long. CDR3 nucleotide sequence: TGTGCCTGGAGTGCATGGGGCGGCGGCTACACCTTC. Translation gives CAWSAWGGGYTF.

In regard to this clone: Different DNA sequences within this sample yield the same CDR3. This chain connects TRBV5-1 to TRBJ2-1; 8 nucleotides match TRBD2. V shed 0 bases, J shed 4 bases, and the junction held 3 bases outside the gene matches. This CDR3 comprises 15 residues. The V gene's germline CDR1 is SGHRS and CDR2 YFSETQ. CDR3 region: CASSLVGGGYNEQFF. The CDR3 region has the DNA TGCGCCAGCAGCTTGGTCGGGGGGGGGTACAATGAGCAGTTCTTC. The full variable domain, with the rest looked up from reference TRBV5-1 and TRBJ2-1, is KAGVTQTPRYLIKTRGQQVTLSCSPISGHRSVSWYQQTPGQGLQFLFEYFSETQRNKGNFPGRFSGRQFSNSRSEMNVSTLELGDSALYLCASSLVGGGYNEQFFGPGTRLTVL.

The chain links TRBV5-1 to TRBJ1-1, with TRBD1 identical over 9 bases. V shed 0 bases, J shed 5 bases, and the junction held 8 bases outside the gene matches. The CDR3 contains 16 residues. Looked up from germline, CDR1 is SGHRS and CDR2 is YFSETQ. The CDR3 region is CASSLDRGLRRTEAFF. DNA for the CDR3: TGCGCCAGCAGCTTGGACAGGGGGCTAAGAAGAACTGAAGCTTTCTTT.

This clone was counted only a few times. The rearrangement joins TRBV5-1 to TRBJ1-2; 8 nucleotides line up with TRBD1. The length of the CDR3 is 14 residues. Germline CDR1 is SGHRS and CDR2 is YFSETQ. Losses at the gene ends were 2 bases for V and 6 bases for J; bases not matched to a gene: 6. Here the CDR3 DNA reads TGCGCCAGCAGCTTTGAATGGACAGGGAATGGCTACACCTTC. It encodes CASSFEWTGNGYTF.

The gene calls are TRBV2 and TRBJ2-5; 9 nucleotides line up with TRBD2. Unmatched junction bases numbered 9, after V lost 2 bases and J lost 5 bases. In germline, CDR1 is SNHLY, CDR2 FYNNEI. The CDR3 is 16 residues long. CDR3 bases: TGTGCCAGCAGTGAATATGGCGGGGGGGCTGGGGAGACCCAGTACTTC. This sequence encodes CASSEYGGGAGETQYF.

J is TRBJ1-1 and V is TRBV9, with a weak D call TRBD1 (6 bases). CDR1 SGDLS and CDR2 YYNGEE come from the germline V gene. The V end was cut by 0 bases, the J end by 4 bases, with 7 bases between. The CDR3 has 13 residues. CDR3 region: CASSVDRVTEAFF. CDR3 sequence (DNA): TGTGCCAGCAGCGTAGACAGGGTCACTGAAGCTTTCTTT.

CDR3 bases: TGCGCCAGCAGCCAAGACGGACAGGGGGGAGATACGCAGTATTTT. Amino acid sequence: CASSQDGQGGDTQYF. V is TRBV4-1 and J is TRBJ2-3; TRBD1 agrees at 10 bases. The junction had 2 bases not matched to a gene; V was cut back by 0 bases and J by 5 bases. The germline V gene encodes CDR1 MGHRA and CDR2 YSYEKL. This CDR3 has 15 amino acids.

The chain employs TRBV5-1 and TRBJ2-5; the match to TRBD1 covers 7 bases. Trimming removed 0 bases from V and 4 bases from J; junction bases left unmatched: 6. Germline values: CDR1 SGHRS, CDR2 YFSETQ. The CDR3 extends over 15 amino acids. The CDR3 region has the DNA TGCGCCAGCAGCTTGGCCAGGGGGTTCGGAGAGACCCAGTACTTC. Amino acid sequence: CASSLARGFGETQYF.

This chain uses TRBV5-1 with TRBJ2-4; D might be TRBD2 (5 bases). The CDR3 is 13 amino acids. Trimming cost V 8 bases and J 8 bases, with 17 bases left between them. Germline V gives CDR1 SGHRS, CDR2 YFSETQ. CDR3 amino acids: CASKAAPSDIQYF. The CDR3 region has the DNA TGCGCCAGTAAAGCGGCACCCTCCGACATTCAGTACTTC.